A selection of T cell receptor beta chains follows, all from one sample in a study of blood T cells in healthy people across ages. TCRdb reprocessed the 5' RACE reads via MiXCR and lists one record per CDR3 protein. The top ten hold around a quarter of the sample, which has approximately 830,000 distinct CDR3 sequences, 60% to 80% seen once. Material for sequencing was blood. Receptor source: a man aged 25-45 years in good health. Both conserved end residues are part of each CDR3. A D gene is named only where the DNA matches it firmly. The size entry is marked missing in some rows and otherwise reads once, few, many or a size class.

v_call: TRBV27
j_call: TRBJ2-3
d_call: -
clone_size: -
cdr3_aa: CASSSGHLIDTQYF
cdr3_nt: TGTGCCAGCAGTTCGGGACACCTCATAGACACGCAGTATTTT

v_call: TRBV5-6
j_call: TRBJ1-1
d_call: -
clone_size: -
cdr3_aa: CASSLGLTTGAFF
cdr3_nt: TGTGCCAGCAGCCTGGGGCTGACAACTGGAGCTTTCTTT

v_call: TRBV9
j_call: TRBJ1-5
d_call: -
clone_size: -
cdr3_aa: CASSPYKSNQPQHF
cdr3_nt: TGTGCCAGCAGCCCGTACAAAAGCAATCAGCCCCAGCATTTT

v_call: TRBV6-2/TRBV6-3
j_call: TRBJ1-5
d_call: -
clone_size: -
cdr3_aa: CASSYSDSSNQPQHF
cdr3_nt: TGTGCCAGCAGTTACTCGGACAGTAGCAATCAGCCCCAGCATTTT

v_call: TRBV14
j_call: TRBJ2-1
d_call: -
clone_size: -
cdr3_aa: CASSQGRWAEQFF
cdr3_nt: TGTGCCAGCAGCCAAGGTAGATGGGCTGAGCAGTTCTTC

v_call: TRBV12-3/TRBV12-4
j_call: TRBJ2-1
d_call: -
clone_size: -
cdr3_aa: CASSRLGNEQFF
cdr3_nt: TGTGCCAGCAGCCGACTAGGCAATGAGCAGTTCTTC

v_call: TRBV7-3
j_call: TRBJ2-4
d_call: TRBD2
clone_size: -
cdr3_aa: CASSPGTSGMKNIQYF
cdr3_nt: TGTGCCAGCAGCCCAGGGACTAGCGGGATGAAAAACATTCAGTACTTC

v_call: TRBV12-3/TRBV12-4
j_call: TRBJ2-2
d_call: -
clone_size: -
cdr3_aa: CATRGTGELFF
cdr3_nt: TGTGCCACCCGCGGCACCGGGGAGCTGTTTTTT

v_call: TRBV6-2/TRBV6-3
j_call: TRBJ2-2
d_call: -
clone_size: -
cdr3_aa: CASSEVANTGELFF
cdr3_nt: TGTGCCAGCAGTGAAGTCGCGAACACCGGGGAGCTGTTTTTT

v_call: TRBV20-1
j_call: TRBJ1-1
d_call: -
clone_size: -
cdr3_aa: CSARDPGGYTEAFF
cdr3_nt: TGCAGTGCTAGAGATCCTGGGGGATACACTGAAGCTTTCTTT

v_call: TRBV4-1
j_call: TRBJ2-4
d_call: -
clone_size: few
cdr3_aa: CASSQEGIQYF
cdr3_nt: TGCGCCAGCAGCCAAGAAGGCATTCAGTACTTC

v_call: TRBV6-1
j_call: TRBJ2-4
d_call: -
clone_size: -
cdr3_aa: CASSESRAGVAKNIQYF
cdr3_nt: TGTGCCAGCAGTGAAAGCAGGGCAGGGGTAGCCAAAAACATTCAGTACTTC

v_call: TRBV7-8
j_call: TRBJ1-4
d_call: TRBD1
clone_size: -
cdr3_aa: CASSPRGLFNEKLFF
cdr3_nt: TGTGCCAGCAGCCCAAGGGGGCTCTTTAATGAAAAACTGTTTTTT

v_call: TRBV6-9
j_call: TRBJ2-6
d_call: TRBD2
clone_size: -
cdr3_aa: CATPGGFGTLTF
cdr3_nt: TGTGCCACCCCGGGAGGATTTGGTACTCTGACTTTC

v_call: TRBV12-3/TRBV12-4
j_call: TRBJ2-5
d_call: -
clone_size: -
cdr3_aa: CASSLSGARGETQYF
cdr3_nt: TGTGCCAGCAGTCTTAGTGGCGCTCGCGGAGAGACCCAGTACTTC

v_call: TRBV3-1
j_call: TRBJ2-7
d_call: -
clone_size: few
cdr3_aa: CASSHRDTTYEQYF
cdr3_nt: TGTGCCAGCAGCCACCGGGACACCACCTACGAGCAGTACTTC

v_call: TRBV4-3
j_call: TRBJ2-7
d_call: TRBD1
clone_size: -
cdr3_aa: CASSQGATGIYDEQYF
cdr3_nt: TGCGCCAGCAGCCAAGGTGCGACAGGGATCTACGATGAGCAGTACTTC

v_call: TRBV10-3
j_call: TRBJ2-3
d_call: -
clone_size: -
cdr3_aa: CAISESRGDTQYF
cdr3_nt: TGTGCCATCAGTGAATCTAGGGGAGATACGCAGTATTTT

v_call: TRBV12-3/TRBV12-4
j_call: TRBJ2-3
d_call: -
clone_size: few
cdr3_aa: CASSFEAGWDTQYF
cdr3_nt: TGTGCCAGCAGTTTTGAAGCGGGCTGGGATACGCAGTATTTT

v_call: TRBV29-1
j_call: TRBJ1-2
d_call: -
clone_size: -
cdr3_aa: CSVELGGYYGYTF
cdr3_nt: TGCAGCGTTGAATTGGGGGGATACTATGGCTACACCTTC

v_call: TRBV7-2
j_call: TRBJ2-7
d_call: -
clone_size: -
cdr3_aa: CASSDRDLTYEQYF
cdr3_nt: TGTGCCAGCAGCGACCGGGACCTTACCTACGAGCAGTACTTC

v_call: TRBV5-1
j_call: TRBJ2-2
d_call: TRBD2
clone_size: -
cdr3_aa: CASSRGLGSTGELFF
cdr3_nt: TGCGCCAGCAGCCGTGGACTAGGAAGCACCGGGGAGCTGTTTTTT

v_call: TRBV7-2
j_call: TRBJ2-7
d_call: -
clone_size: -
cdr3_aa: CASSLTSRGTYEQYF
cdr3_nt: TGTGCCAGCAGCTTAACATCCAGGGGAACCTACGAGCAGTACTTC

v_call: TRBV25-1
j_call: TRBJ1-6
d_call: -
clone_size: -
cdr3_aa: CASSDPGGPGSPLHF
cdr3_nt: TGTGCCAGCAGTGACCCCGGGGGTCCGGGTTCACCCCTCCACTTT

v_call: TRBV20-1
j_call: TRBJ2-5
d_call: -
clone_size: -
cdr3_aa: CSLGPQETQYF
cdr3_nt: TGCAGTCTTGGTCCCCAAGAGACCCAGTACTTC

v_call: TRBV5-1
j_call: TRBJ2-1
d_call: TRBD2
clone_size: -
cdr3_aa: CASSPTSGGMYNEQFF
cdr3_nt: TGCGCCAGCAGCCCGACGAGCGGGGGGATGTACAATGAGCAGTTCTTC

v_call: TRBV5-5
j_call: TRBJ1-2
d_call: -
clone_size: few
cdr3_aa: CASNQGDLSYGYTF
cdr3_nt: TGTGCCAGCAACCAAGGGGATCTAAGCTATGGCTACACCTTC

v_call: TRBV12-3/TRBV12-4
j_call: TRBJ2-7
d_call: -
clone_size: many
cdr3_aa: CASSLQGEQYF
cdr3_nt: TGTGCCAGCAGTTTACAGGGCGAGCAGTACTTC

v_call: TRBV3-1
j_call: TRBJ2-5
d_call: -
clone_size: -
cdr3_aa: CASRPEGPNVWYF
cdr3_nt: TGTGCCAGCAGACCCGAGGGCCCCAATGTTTGGTACTTC

v_call: TRBV14
j_call: TRBJ1-2
d_call: -
clone_size: once
cdr3_aa: CASSQGSLRADGYTF
cdr3_nt: TGTGCCAGCAGCCAAGGAAGTCTCAGGGCAGATGGCTACACCTTC

v_call: TRBV12-3/TRBV12-4
j_call: TRBJ1-6
d_call: TRBD1
clone_size: -
cdr3_aa: CASSPGTAVNSPLHF
cdr3_nt: TGTGCCAGCAGTCCGGGGACAGCCGTGAATTCACCCCTCCACTTT

v_call: TRBV11-3
j_call: TRBJ2-5
d_call: -
clone_size: -
cdr3_aa: CASSAGQLGERYF
cdr3_nt: TGTGCCAGCAGCGCGGGACAGTTAGGGGAGCGGTACTTC

v_call: TRBV4-3
j_call: TRBJ2-7
d_call: -
clone_size: -
cdr3_aa: CASSQDEGGAYEQYF
cdr3_nt: TGCGCCAGCAGCCAAGATGAGGGGGGCGCGTACGAGCAGTACTTC

v_call: TRBV20-1
j_call: TRBJ2-7
d_call: -
clone_size: -
cdr3_aa: CSARGNGDEQYF
cdr3_nt: TGCAGTGCTAGAGGGAATGGGGACGAGCAGTACTTC

v_call: TRBV29-1
j_call: TRBJ1-2
d_call: TRBD1
clone_size: few
cdr3_aa: CSVVLGQGVYGYTF
cdr3_nt: TGCAGCGTTGTTCTCGGACAGGGGGTGTACGGCTACACCTTC

v_call: TRBV4-3
j_call: TRBJ1-6
d_call: TRBD1
clone_size: few
cdr3_aa: CASSRKQGAAYNSPLHF
cdr3_nt: TGCGCCAGCAGCCGTAAACAGGGGGCGGCCTATAATTCACCCCTCCACTTT

v_call: TRBV6-5
j_call: TRBJ1-1
d_call: -
clone_size: -
cdr3_aa: CASTVGMNTEAFF
cdr3_nt: TGTGCCAGCACTGTGGGGATGAACACTGAAGCTTTCTTT

v_call: TRBV5-1
j_call: TRBJ1-2
d_call: -
clone_size: few
cdr3_aa: CASSLAGRTNYGYTF
cdr3_nt: TGCGCCAGCAGCTTGGCGGGCCGAACTAACTATGGCTACACCTTC

v_call: TRBV4-1
j_call: TRBJ2-4
d_call: TRBD2
clone_size: -
cdr3_aa: CASSQDREGNENIQYF
cdr3_nt: TGCGCCAGCAGCCAAGATAGGGAGGGGAACGAAAACATTCAGTACTTC

v_call: TRBV7-3
j_call: TRBJ2-3
d_call: -
clone_size: -
cdr3_aa: CAGSLGILSTDTQYF
cdr3_nt: TGTGCCGGCAGCTTGGGGATTCTGAGCACAGATACGCAGTATTTT

v_call: TRBV7-9
j_call: TRBJ2-1
d_call: -
clone_size: many
cdr3_aa: CASSQGGSYNEQFF
cdr3_nt: TGTGCCAGCAGCCAGGGGGGCTCCTACAATGAGCAGTTCTTC

v_call: TRBV7-2
j_call: TRBJ1-6
d_call: -
clone_size: -
cdr3_aa: CASSLVGREHSPLHF
cdr3_nt: TGTGCCAGCAGCTTAGTCGGCAGGGAACACTCACCCCTCCACTTT

v_call: TRBV4-3
j_call: TRBJ1-4
d_call: -
clone_size: -
cdr3_aa: CASSQEGSREKLFF
cdr3_nt: TGCGCCAGCAGCCAAGAGGGTTCAAGGGAAAAACTGTTTTTT

v_call: TRBV7-8
j_call: TRBJ1-5
d_call: TRBD1
clone_size: once
cdr3_aa: CASSPGQGKGNQPQHF
cdr3_nt: TGTGCCAGCAGCCCCGGACAGGGAAAGGGCAATCAGCCCCAGCATTTT

v_call: TRBV6-5
j_call: TRBJ2-1
d_call: TRBD2
clone_size: -
cdr3_aa: CASSKSGGLSYNEQFF
cdr3_nt: TGTGCCAGCAGTAAGAGCGGGGGTCTTTCCTACAATGAGCAGTTCTTC

v_call: TRBV28
j_call: TRBJ1-6
d_call: -
clone_size: -
cdr3_aa: CASRRQRDSPLHF
cdr3_nt: TGTGCCAGCAGGAGACAGAGAGACTCACCCCTCCACTTT

v_call: TRBV6-5
j_call: TRBJ1-1
d_call: TRBD1
clone_size: -
cdr3_aa: CASGTVEAFF
cdr3_nt: TGTGCCAGCGGGACAGTTGAAGCTTTCTTT

v_call: TRBV20-1
j_call: TRBJ1-2
d_call: -
clone_size: -
cdr3_aa: CSATLTEIYGYTF
cdr3_nt: TGCAGTGCCACCCTGACAGAGATCTATGGCTACACCTTC

v_call: TRBV27
j_call: TRBJ1-2
d_call: -
clone_size: -
cdr3_aa: CASGGENYGYTF
cdr3_nt: TGTGCCAGTGGTGGGGAGAACTATGGCTACACCTTC

v_call: TRBV12-3/TRBV12-4
j_call: TRBJ2-1
d_call: -
clone_size: few
cdr3_aa: CASSRDRMSNEQFF
cdr3_nt: TGTGCCAGCAGTCGAGACAGGATGAGCAATGAGCAGTTCTTC

v_call: TRBV18
j_call: TRBJ2-1
d_call: TRBD1
clone_size: -
cdr3_aa: CASSPGTGSEQFF
cdr3_nt: TGTGCCAGCTCACCAGGGACAGGGAGCGAGCAGTTCTTC

v_call: TRBV2
j_call: TRBJ2-6
d_call: -
clone_size: -
cdr3_aa: CASTLQAGAGANVLTF
cdr3_nt: TGTGCCAGCACTCTCCAAGCAGGAGCTGGGGCCAACGTCCTGACTTTC